This TCR beta chain emerged from a study of T cells in Graves' hyperthyroidism and ophthalmopathy. Study results and caveats: Ophthalmopathy stood apart from stable hyperthyroidism in a 13 V-J model. It was a median approximately 7.1 months before onset that the model predicted ophthalmopathy.

Diagnostic decisions used clinical symptoms, serum thyroxine and TRAb, thyroid ultrasound and orbital computed tomography. About 9.4 ml fresh peripheral blood yielded the PBMCs. This clonotype was counted between two and nine times. The antigen is undetermined. The germline CDR1 and CDR2 sequences are SNHLY and FYNNEI. The CDR3 covers 15 residues. The J segment lost 5 bases and the V segment lost 6 bases, leaving 9 bases of the junction unmatched. TCR beta CDR3 sequences were amplified from RNA transcripts. TCR CDR3 regions were first amplified by RT-PCR with HTBI primers. TCRdb recomputed calls from the multiplex PCR reads with MiXCR, one row per CDR3 protein. The sample has 390,000 or so distinct CDR3 sequences, roughly 14% seen once; the top ten hold roughly 13%.

V usage is TRBV2 and J usage is TRBJ1-4, with 7 nucleotides matching TRBD1. The TCR comes from a man between 18 and 35 years old with Graves' ophthalmopathy. Material for sequencing was blood. DNA for the CDR3: TGTGCCAGCAGGGAGGTCGACAGGGCGAATGAAAAACTGTTTTTT. It yields the protein CASREVDRANEKLFF.